This TCR beta chain was profiled in a study of immune evolution from preneoplasia to lung adenocarcinoma. Resections took place in Japan or China from the mid-2010s to the late 2010s. After pathologic assessment, macro-dissection selected premalignant or tumor cells for extraction. The repertoire was sequenced with immunoSEQ multiplex PCR; TCRdb's copy has only in-frame clones and lacks some. The table lists 6,000 to 8,000 clones, 75% to 90% of them singletons. V lost 8 bases, J lost 7 bases, and 0 bases stayed unmatched. The CDR3 is 11 residues long. Germline V gene data show CDR1 as MNHNS and CDR2 as SASEGT. This clone appeared a single time.

The V gene is TRBV6-1, the J gene TRBJ2-4, with 9 nucleotides matching TRBD1. Specimen: FFPE lung adenocarcinoma in situ tissue. The sequence was obtained from a donor aged 70 or over with lung adenocarcinoma. Here the CDR3 DNA reads TGTGCCAGCGGGACAGGGAACATTCAGTACTTC. Translating it yields CASGTGNIQYF.